These T cell receptor beta chains were read from a single sample in a study of PD-1 blockade in mismatch repair-deficient tumors. Libraries were prepared by immunoSEQ multiplex PCR; TCRdb keeps only in-frame clonotypes and omits some of them. The sample holds around 38,000 clones, roughly 77% seen once. This sample comprised peripheral blood, obtained 4 weeks after starting pembrolizumab. The receptors here all came from an adult with mismatch repair-deficient cancer. Both conserved end residues are part of each CDR3. D genes are given only for firm matches. The listing skips clone size in some rows; elsewhere it reads once, few, many or a size class.

j_call cdr3_length clone_size d_call v_call cdr3_nt cdr3_aa
TRBJ2-7 13 NA NA TRBV2 TGTGCCAGCAGTGAACCAGCAGCCTACGAGCAGTACTTC CASSEPAAYEQYF
TRBJ2-1 13 once TRBD1 TRBV2 TGTGCCAGCATTGGGACAGGGACTTATGAGCAGTTCTTC CASIGTGTYEQFF
TRBJ1-2 18 NA NA TRBV4-1 TGCGCCAGCAGCCAAGCCCCCCGCGTTTTTCGGGGAAACTATGGCTACACCTTC CASSQAPRVFRGNYGYTF
TRBJ2-1 15 NA NA TRBV29-1 TGCAGCGTTGAATGGGAACTAGGAACATACAATGAGCAGTTCTTC CSVEWELGTYNEQFF
TRBJ1-2 15 NA NA TRBV27 TGTGCCAGCAGTCAACTACGGTTTTCTTTGCAGGGCTACACCTTC CASSQLRFSLQGYTF
TRBJ2-1 14 many NA TRBV19 TGTGCCAGTAGTATTGGCGGTGGAAGCGGAGAGCAGTTCTTC CASSIGGGSGEQFF
TRBJ2-7 14 NA TRBD1 TRBV5-1 TGCGCCAGCAGCTTAGGGACAGACACTTACGAGCAGTACTTC CASSLGTDTYEQYF
TRBJ2-5 13 NA NA TRBV7-9 TGTGCCAGCAGCTCCGCTAGAGGAGAGACCCAGTACTTC CASSSARGETQYF
TRBJ1-1 14 NA NA TRBV27 TGTGCCAGCAGTTTAAAGGGGATGAACACTGAAGCTTTCTTT CASSLKGMNTEAFF
TRBJ2-5 15 NA TRBD1 TRBV7-7 TGTGCTAGCAGCTTAGCCGGGACAGCCCAAGAGACCCAGTACTTC CASSLAGTAQETQYF
TRBJ2-1 17 few NA TRBV13 TGTGCCAGCAGCTTTTCTGTGGGCGGTCCATCCTACAATGAGCAGTTCTTC CASSFSVGGPSYNEQFF
TRBJ2-2 16 NA NA TRBV7-2 TGTGCCAGCAGCTTATACAAGCCGGGGATCACCGGGGAGCTGTTTTTT CASSLYKPGITGELFF
TRBJ2-7 13 NA NA TRBV27 TGTGCCAGCAGTTTGAGGGATAACTACGAGCAGTACTTC CASSLRDNYEQYF
TRBJ2-7 17 NA NA TRBV28 TGTGCCAGCAGTTTTGGCGGGGGTCGGCAGGGGGCCTACGAGCAGTACTTC CASSFGGGRQGAYEQYF
TRBJ2-6 16 few NA TRBV4-3 TGCGCCAGCAGCCAAGAGCTGCTCTCTGGGGCCAACGTCCTGACTTTC CASSQELLSGANVLTF
TRBJ2-3 15 NA NA TRBV28 TGTGCCAGCAGACCCCGGGACCTCGGCACAGATACGCAGTATTTT CASRPRDLGTDTQYF
TRBJ2-7 15 NA NA TRBV29-1 TGCAGCGTTGAGATGGTCGGGCAGGGCAGGTACGAGCAGTACTTC CSVEMVGQGRYEQYF